The T cell receptor beta chain under discussion was sequenced for a study of cytomegalovirus exposure and HLA in healthy donors. Study results and caveats: Among immune exposure information, only CMV serostatus was available.

The J segment lost 5 bases and the V segment lost 5 bases, leaving 5 bases of the junction unmatched. Germline V gene sequence: CDR1 SGHTA, CDR2 FQGNSA. The CDR3 is 14 amino acids. This clone has a handful of counts. Antigen: not known. Primers: 60 Vbeta forward and 13 Jbeta reverse. Only in-frame clones appear in the TCRdb table, and some are missing; sequencing was by immunoSEQ multiplex PCR. The data show under 200,000 clones, about four fifths seen once. The chain combines TRBV7-2 with TRBJ1-4, with 7 nucleotides matching TRBD1. This TCR was sampled from a man in his thirties or forties in good health and CMV-seronegative. The material sequenced was PBMCs. The CDR3 DNA sequence: TGTGCCAGCAGCCGGACAGGAATAAATGAAAAACTGTTTTTT. Translation gives CASSRTGINEKLFF.